This T cell receptor (beta chain) was recorded in a study of T cell repertoires in ileal Crohn's disease. The CDR3 covers 12 residues. Germline CDR1 is SGHTA and CDR2 is FQGTGA. Some clones are missing from TCRdb's copy, which holds only in-frame ones; the method was immunoSEQ multiplex PCR. The sample consists of about 2,100 clones, roughly four fifths of them appearing once. The table lists this clone with a few counts. Compared with germline, one end of the junction differs, possibly owing to a read error. Surgical specimens yielded lamina propria lymphocytes, which were density-gradient separated and then sorted.

The sample taken for sequencing was CD8+ T cells from ileum. The receptor comes from an adult with Crohn's disease. Some clones in this sample may be carry-over from other donors' samples. The J gene is TRBJ2-3, the V gene TRBV7-3; 9 bases agree with TRBD2. CDR3 residues: CASSLSAGGSNF. The CDR3 coding sequence is TGTGCCAGCAGCTTATCGGCGGGAGGGTCTAATTTT.